Below, 3 T cell receptor beta chains from the same sample are listed, as sequenced in a study of blood T cell repertoires in COVID-19. Sequencing used immunoSEQ multiplex PCR; TCRdb keeps in-frame clones, though not all of them. Among some 120,000 clones listed, around 80% were seen once. Specimen: peripheral blood. The receptors come from a man in his 70s with acute or convalescent COVID-19.

V is TRBV28 and J is TRBJ1-1, with D possibly TRBD1 on 5 matching bases. CDR1 is MDHEN, CDR2 SYDVKM, per germline. The germline V and J ends were trimmed by 5 bases and 6 bases, with 13 bases remaining between them. The CDR3 is 13 residues long. The CDR3 protein is CASSVIDSSEAFF. For the CDR3, the DNA is TGTGCCAGCAGTGTTATCGACAGCTCTGAAGCTTTCTTT.

The chain is built from TRBV7-9 and TRBJ2-1, with 8 bases aligning to TRBD1. Germline CDR1 is SEHNR and CDR2 is FQNEAQ (reference sequence). J was trimmed by 3 bases and V by 5 bases; bases with no gene match: 6. The CDR3 is 15 residues long. The chain's CDR3 is CASSPQGANYNEQFF. CDR3 DNA sequence: TGTGCCAGCAGCCCGCAGGGGGCGAACTACAATGAGCAGTTCTTC.

This clone was counted a few times. J is TRBJ1-6 and V is TRBV4-1; 10 bases fit TRBD1. Germline values: CDR1 MGHRA, CDR2 YSYEKL. This CDR3 contains 16 residues. The junction had 4 bases not matched to a gene; V was cut back by 1 base and J by 7 bases. The DNA of the CDR3 is TGCGCCAGCAGCCAAGCCCAGGGACAGGGGAATTCACCCCTCCACTTT. It is translated as CASSQAQGQGNSPLHF.